This TCR beta chain was documented in a study of blood T cell repertoires in COVID-19. As for the study in general: Samples came from the United States, Italy and Spain, spanning acute and convalescent COVID-19.

The junction had 14 bases not matched to a gene; V was cut back by 2 bases and J by 1 base. This CDR3 has 21 amino acids. CDR1 MGHRA and CDR2 YSYEKL come from the germline V gene. Authors' analysis steps: From reference gene primer amplification, estimates of nucleated cell counts were derived. The assay was immunoSEQ multiplex PCR, and TCRdb's table has in-frame clones only and misses some. V and J calls and clone size are given by that table; D and trimming were obtained from the DNA. Of 99,000 or so clones listed, approximately 72% are singletons. Source material: peripheral blood. The rearrangement uses TRBV4-1 and TRBJ1-6, with TRBD1 matching over 10 bases. This sequence originates from a woman in her 70s with acute or convalescent COVID-19. In DNA, the CDR3 is TGCGCCAGCAGCCAAAGGGGATGGGGACAGGGGCAGGAGTCCTATAATTCACCCCTCCACTTT. This codes for CASSQRGWGQGQESYNSPLHF.